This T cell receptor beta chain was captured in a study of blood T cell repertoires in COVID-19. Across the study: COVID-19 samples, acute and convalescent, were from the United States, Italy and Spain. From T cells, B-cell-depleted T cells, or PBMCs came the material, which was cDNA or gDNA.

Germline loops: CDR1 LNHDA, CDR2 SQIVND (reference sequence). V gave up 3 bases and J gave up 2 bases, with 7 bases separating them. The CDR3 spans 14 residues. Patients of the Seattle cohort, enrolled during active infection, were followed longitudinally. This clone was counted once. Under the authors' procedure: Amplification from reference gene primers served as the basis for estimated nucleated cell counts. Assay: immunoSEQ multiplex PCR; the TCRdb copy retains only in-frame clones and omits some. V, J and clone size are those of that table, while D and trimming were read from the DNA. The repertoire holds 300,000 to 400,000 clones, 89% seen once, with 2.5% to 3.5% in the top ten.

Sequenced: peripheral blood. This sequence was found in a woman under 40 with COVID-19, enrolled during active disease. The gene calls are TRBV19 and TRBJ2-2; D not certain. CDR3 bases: TGTGCCAGTAGTATGGGCCCTAACACCGGGGAGCTGTTTTTT. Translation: CASSMGPNTGELFF.